The 18 T cell receptor beta chains reported below all come from one sample, sequenced in a study of human T cells and chemical hapten exposure (dated by TCRdb to the early 2020s). Taken with the paper, the label for time point translates to: patch test 1, 2 weeks after DPC sensitization. The treatment or condition tag for this specimen amounts to: therapeutic diphenylcyclopropenone sensitization with weekly scalp DPC. The library was generated by RACE. Sequencing instrument: NextSeq 500. TCRdb redid the processing of the public reads, applying fastp at Q25 and MiXCR, and retained in-frame beta chains. Each record represents a unique CDR3 protein, reported with the most common genes and DNA among its rows. The sample yields around 340,000 distinct CDR3 sequences; about 7% were counted once. The ten largest clones add up to approximately 8% of the sample. The specimen comprised whole blood, sampled in connection with sensitization to the hapten diphenylcyclopropenone (DPC). These receptors were obtained from a woman younger than 30 with alopecia areata. Some clones in this sample may be carry-over from other donors' samples.

V usage is TRBV12-3 or TRBV12-4 and J usage is TRBJ1-2, with TRBD1 matching over 7 bases. Trimming removed 3 bases from V and 6 bases from J; junction bases left unmatched: 4. There are 13 residues in the CDR3. CDR3 DNA: TGTGCCAGCAGTTTCCGACAGGGCCATGGCTACACCTTC. It codes for CASSFRQGHGYTF.

This chain links TRBV21-1 with TRBJ2-1; TRBD2, as called in the table, went unchecked against the DNA. TRBV21-1 is annotated as a pseudogene. CDR3 length: 14 amino acids. CDR3 nucleotides: TGTGCCAGCAAAGAGGGACTAGCGGTTAATGAGCAGTTCTTC. The encoded protein is CASKEGLAVNEQFF.

This clonotype came up many times. The chain is built from TRBV29-1 and TRBJ2-3; D ambiguous. Germline CDR1 and CDR2: SQVTM and ANQGSEA. Trimming stripped 1 base from V and 2 bases from J, with 7 bases between. The CDR3 loop spans 13 amino acids. For the CDR3, the DNA is TGCAGCGTTGAAGGTGCAGTCACAGATACGCAGTATTTT. Translating it yields CSVEGAVTDTQYF.

In its sample, this clonotype was seen a few times. The chain recombines TRBV3-1 with TRBJ2-5; 12 positions agree with TRBD2. The J segment lost 5 bases and the V segment lost 4 bases, leaving 11 bases of the junction unmatched. Germline-derived CDR1 and CDR2 are LGHDT and YNNKEL (reference sequence). The CDR3 has 17 residues. The CDR3 loop is CASSPDPTSGGHETQYF. The DNA for the CDR3 is TGTGCCAGCAGCCCCGACCCGACTAGCGGGGGTCATGAGACCCAGTACTTC.

This clonotype was seen ten or more times. This chain links TRBV2 with TRBJ2-2; D is unclear. Deletions cut 5 bases from V and 0 bases from J, with 4 bases between. Germline lookup yields CDR1 SNHLY and CDR2 FYNNEI. The CDR3 is made up of 13 amino acids. For the CDR3, the DNA is TGTGCCAGCAGTTATACGAACACCGGGGAGCTGTTTTTT. It specifies CASSYTNTGELFF.

The rearrangement joins TRBV7-2 to TRBJ2-5; a possible D gene is TRBD2 (5 bases). Trimming stripped 5 bases from V and 4 bases from J, with 11 bases between. Germline CDR1 SGHTA, CDR2 FQGNSA. The CDR3 totals 13 residues. The CDR3: CASSRTHGETQYF. CDR3 DNA: TGTGCCAGCAGCCGGACTCACGGAGAGACCCAGTACTTC.

The rearrangement uses TRBV20-1 and TRBJ2-3; tentative D call: TRBD2 (6 bases). This CDR3 contains 14 residues. The germline gives CDR1 DFQATT, CDR2 SNEGSKA (reference sequence). V was clipped by 6 bases and J by 4 bases, with 17 bases between them. Here the CDR3 DNA reads TGCAGTGCCGTTAAAACTAGCAATGCAGATACGCAGTATTTT. Encoded protein: CSAVKTSNADTQYF.

In this sample, this clonotype turned up many times. The chain uses TRBV9 and TRBJ2-3, with D hard to call. Germline lookup yields CDR1 SGDLS and CDR2 YYNGEE. The V gene lost 0 bases and the J gene lost 2 bases, with 16 bases spanning the gap. The CDR3 is made up of 17 amino acids. In DNA form, the CDR3 reads TGTGCCAGCAGCGTAGCCACCGGACCGCCGATCACAGATACGCAGTATTTT. Protein sequence: CASSVATGPPITDTQYF.

The CDR3 sequence: CASAQQGPYGYTF. As DNA, the CDR3 is TGTGCCAGCGCACAACAGGGGCCCTATGGCTACACCTTC. This chain uses TRBV6-5 with TRBJ1-2; 7 nucleotides agree with TRBD1. CDR1 and CDR2 from the germline V gene are MNHEY and SVGAGI. J gave up 4 bases and V 8 bases, and 7 bases lay outside the gene matches. The CDR3 spans 13 residues.

Only a few counts were recorded for this clonotype. V usage is TRBV4-1 and J usage is TRBJ2-5, with a tentative D call TRBD1 (5 bases). The germline V gene has CDR1 MGHRA and CDR2 YSYEKL. V was trimmed by 1 base and J by 2 bases, leaving 14 bases between them. This CDR3 is built from 16 residues. In DNA, the CDR3 is TGCGCCAGCAGCCAAGTTCTCACAGGACCTCAAGAGACCCAGTACTTC. Protein sequence: CASSQVLTGPQETQYF.

This clonotype was recorded many times. The chain has TRBV6-6 and TRBJ2-1, with D perhaps matching TRBD2 (5 bases). CDR1 is MNHNY and CDR2 is SVGAGI in the germline V gene (reference sequence). The ends were cut back, 5 bases at V and 0 bases at J, with 20 bases in the middle. This CDR3 comprises 18 residues. CDR3 sequence (DNA): TGTGCCAGCAGTAGCCCCCCGGGGATTAAAAGCTCCTACAATGAGCAGTTCTTC. It is translated as CASSSPPGIKSSYNEQFF.

The chain has TRBV3-1 and TRBJ1-1; no firm D call. This CDR3 is 15 amino acids long. With 1 base removed from V and 5 bases from J, the gap between germline ends came to 14 bases. Germline loops: CDR1 LGHDT, CDR2 YNNKEL (reference sequence). The CDR3, as DNA: TGTGCCAGCAGCCAAGGTGAACGGGCAGGAACTGAAGCTTTCTTT. Protein product: CASSQGERAGTEAFF.

This clonotype was seen a single time. The genes are TRBV7-2 and TRBJ2-4; a weak D match, TRBD2 (6 bases). Trimming stripped 1 base from V and 5 bases from J, with 9 bases between. Looked up from germline, CDR1 is SGHTA and CDR2 is FQGNSA. The length of the CDR3 is 14 residues. Here the CDR3 reads CASSLGPGENIQYF. The CDR3 DNA sequence: TGTGCCAGCAGCTTAGGACCGGGGGAAAACATTCAGTACTTC.

This clonotype occurred once. V usage is TRBV6-4 and J usage is TRBJ2-6, with D hard to call. Germline CDR1 is MRHNA and CDR2 is SNTAGT. Between the trimmed V and J ends, which lost 5 bases and 3 bases, there was a span of 14 bases. The CDR3 is made up of 16 amino acids. CDR3 nucleotide sequence: TGTGCCAGCAGTAAAGCAGGAGATAGTGGGGCCAACGTCCTGACTTTC. It encodes CASSKAGDSGANVLTF.

This clonotype appeared many times. This chain connects TRBV12-3 or TRBV12-4 to TRBJ1-4, with D uncertain. V shed 7 bases and J shed 9 bases, with 15 bases lying between them. The CDR3 is 13 amino acids. This chain's CDR3 is CASTRTKGQKLFF. The CDR3 DNA reads as TGTGCCAGCACCCGAACTAAAGGACAAAAACTGTTTTTT.

This clonotype has only one observation. This chain links TRBV4-3 with TRBJ1-4; D uncertain. CDR3 length: 17 amino acids. V lost 0 bases and J 0 bases, leaving 11 bases between the germline ends. The germline CDR1 and CDR2 sequences are LGHNA and YSLEER. The CDR3 nucleotides read TGCGCCAGCAGCCAAGATCGTGAGGCTGCAACTAATGAAAAACTGTTTTTT. It specifies CASSQDREAATNEKLFF.

In this sample, this clonotype turned up a few times. This sequence joins TRBV7-3 and TRBJ1-1; D gene ambiguous. This CDR3 is 13 amino acids long. The germline V gene has CDR1 SGHTA and CDR2 FQGTGA. Trimming stripped 5 bases from V and 4 bases from J, with 11 bases between. The CDR3 here is CASSPGWGTEAFF. The CDR3, as DNA: TGTGCCAGCAGCCCCGGATGGGGCACTGAAGCTTTCTTT.

This clonotype was picked up many times. The chain employs TRBV24-1 and TRBJ2-2; D perhaps matches TRBD2 (6 bases). Germline V gene sequence: CDR1 KGHDR, CDR2 SFDVKD. V was clipped by 0 bases and J by 5 bases, with 9 bases between them. The CDR3 spans 15 residues. The CDR3 region is CATSDLRGGTGELFF. The CDR3 DNA follows: TGTGCCACCAGTGATTTGAGAGGAGGGACCGGGGAGCTGTTTTTT.